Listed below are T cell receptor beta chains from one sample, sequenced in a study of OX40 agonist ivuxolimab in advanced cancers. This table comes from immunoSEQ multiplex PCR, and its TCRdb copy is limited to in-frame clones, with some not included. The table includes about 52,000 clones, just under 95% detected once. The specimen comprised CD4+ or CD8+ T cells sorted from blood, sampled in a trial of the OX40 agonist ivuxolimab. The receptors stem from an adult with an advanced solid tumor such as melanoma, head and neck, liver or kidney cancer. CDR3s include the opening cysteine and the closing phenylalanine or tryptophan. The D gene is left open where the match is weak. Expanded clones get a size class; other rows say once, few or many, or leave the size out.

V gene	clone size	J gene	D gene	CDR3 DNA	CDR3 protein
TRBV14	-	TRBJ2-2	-	TGTGCCAGCAGCCAATCTCAAGGGGTCCCGAACACCGGGGAGCTGTTTTTT	CASSQSQGVPNTGELFF
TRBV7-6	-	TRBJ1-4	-	TGTGCCAGCAGCTTAGAGGTAGCCGGGAGGGAAAAACTGTTTTTT	CASSLEVAGREKLFF
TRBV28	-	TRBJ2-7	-	TGTGCCAGCAGTTTTGTCGACAGGCCGACCTACGAGCAGTACTTC	CASSFVDRPTYEQYF
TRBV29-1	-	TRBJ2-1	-	TGCAGCGTTGAGTCGAAGCGGCATGAGCAGTTCTTC	CSVESKRHEQFF
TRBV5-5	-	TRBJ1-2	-	TGTGCCAGCAGCTTGGAGGGCTGGCAGGGGACCTATGGCTACACCTTC	CASSLEGWQGTYGYTF
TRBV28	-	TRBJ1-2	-	TGTGCCAGCATTACCGGGCTCCGCAGAGAGTCCTACTATGGCTACACCTTC	CASITGLRRESYYGYTF
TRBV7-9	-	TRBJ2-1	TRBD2	TGTGCCAGCAGCTTTAACCCGGGACTAGCGGGATACAATGAGCAGTTCTTC	CASSFNPGLAGYNEQFF
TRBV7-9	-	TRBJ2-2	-	TGTGCCACGGAAGGTCTCACCGGGGAGCTGTTTTTT	CATEGLTGELFF
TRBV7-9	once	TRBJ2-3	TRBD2	TGTGCCAGCAGCTTAGAGCCCCCTCAGCGGGAGGGGACAGATACGCAGTATTTT	CASSLEPPQREGTDTQYF
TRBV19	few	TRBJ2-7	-	TGTGCCAGTAGTGCACTCCGGGACGGCTCCTACGAGCAGTACTTC	CASSALRDGSYEQYF
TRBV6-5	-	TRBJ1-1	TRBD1	TGTGCCAGCAGTTACTCGGGACAGGGATTAGGCACTGAAGCTTTCTTT	CASSYSGQGLGTEAFF
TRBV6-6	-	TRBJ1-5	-	TGTGCCAGCAGTTACCCCGACCTCGGGAATCAGCCCCAGCATTTT	CASSYPDLGNQPQHF
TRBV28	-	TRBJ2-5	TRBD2	TGTGCCAGCAGTCTTTGGGTAGCGGGGCACCTCCAAGAGACCCAGTACTTC	CASSLWVAGHLQETQYF